Listed here is a single T cell receptor (beta chain). Trimming removed 0 bases at V and 6 bases at J, with 14 bases between. The length of the CDR3 is 16 residues. CDR1 is MGHRA, CDR2 YSYEKL, per germline. Data came from immunoSEQ multiplex PCR; TCRdb stores just in-frame clones and leaves some out. This table has over 250,000 clones, about nine tenths appearing once. These data are taken from a study of blood T cell repertoires in COVID-19. The sequence derives from a woman aged 18 to 35 who had recovered from COVID-19. The sample was PBMCs or T cells enriched from blood (not recorded which). The V gene is TRBV4-1, the J gene TRBJ1-4, with D tentatively TRBD1 (6 bases). The CDR3: CASSQDLGAGYEKLFF. The DNA of the CDR3 is TGCGCCAGCAGCCAAGATTTGGGGGCAGGGTATGAAAAACTGTTTTTT.